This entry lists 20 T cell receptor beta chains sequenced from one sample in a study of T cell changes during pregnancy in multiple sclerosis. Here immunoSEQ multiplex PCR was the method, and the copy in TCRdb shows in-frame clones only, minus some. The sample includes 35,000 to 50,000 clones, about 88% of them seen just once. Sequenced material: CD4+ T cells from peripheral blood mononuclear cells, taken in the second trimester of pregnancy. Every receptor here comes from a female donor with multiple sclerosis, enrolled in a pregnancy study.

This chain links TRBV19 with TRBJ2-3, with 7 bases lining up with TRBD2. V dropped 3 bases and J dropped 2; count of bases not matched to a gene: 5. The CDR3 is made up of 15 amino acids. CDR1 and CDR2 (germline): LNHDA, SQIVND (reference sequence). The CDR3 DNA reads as TGTGCCAGTAGTATTTATGGGGGGGTCACAGATACGCAGTATTTT. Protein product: CASSIYGGVTDTQYF.

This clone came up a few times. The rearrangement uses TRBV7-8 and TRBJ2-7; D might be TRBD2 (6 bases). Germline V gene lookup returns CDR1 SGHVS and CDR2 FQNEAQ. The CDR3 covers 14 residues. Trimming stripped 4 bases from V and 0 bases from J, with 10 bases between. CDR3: CASSSVAVSYEQYF. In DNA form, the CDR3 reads TGTGCCAGCAGCTCGGTAGCGGTCTCCTACGAGCAGTACTTC.

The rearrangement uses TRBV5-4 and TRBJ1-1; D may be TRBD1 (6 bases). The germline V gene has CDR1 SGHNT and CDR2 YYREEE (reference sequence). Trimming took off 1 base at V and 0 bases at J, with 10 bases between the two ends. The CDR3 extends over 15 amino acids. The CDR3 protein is CASSLPTGLNTEAFF. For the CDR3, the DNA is TGTGCCAGCAGCTTGCCGACAGGCTTGAACACTGAAGCTTTCTTT. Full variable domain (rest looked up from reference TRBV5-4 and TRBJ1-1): ETGVTQSPTHLIKTRGQQVTLRCSSQSGHNTVSWYQQALGQGPQFIFQYYREEENGRGNFPPRFSGLQFPNYSSELNVNALELDDSALYLCASSLPTGLNTEAFFGQGTRLTVV.

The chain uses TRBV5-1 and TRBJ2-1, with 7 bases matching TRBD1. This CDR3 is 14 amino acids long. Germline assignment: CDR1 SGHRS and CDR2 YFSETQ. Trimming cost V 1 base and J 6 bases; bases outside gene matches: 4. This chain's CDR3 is CASSLNRGGNEQFF. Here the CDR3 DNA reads TGCGCCAGCAGCTTGAACAGGGGTGGCAATGAGCAGTTCTTC.

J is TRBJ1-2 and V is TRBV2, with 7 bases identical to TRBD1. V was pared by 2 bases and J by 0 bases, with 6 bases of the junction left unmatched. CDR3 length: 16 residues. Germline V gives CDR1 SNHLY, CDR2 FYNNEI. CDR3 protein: CASSERQGVSNYGYTF. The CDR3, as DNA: TGTGCCAGCAGTGAACGGCAGGGGGTGTCTAACTATGGCTACACCTTC. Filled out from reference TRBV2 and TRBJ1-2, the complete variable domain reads EPEVTQTPSHQVTQMGQEVILRCVPISNHLYFYWYRQILGQKVEFLVSFYNNEISEKSEIFDDQFSVERPDGSNFTLKIRSTKLEDSAMYFCASSERQGVSNYGYTFGSGTRLTVV.

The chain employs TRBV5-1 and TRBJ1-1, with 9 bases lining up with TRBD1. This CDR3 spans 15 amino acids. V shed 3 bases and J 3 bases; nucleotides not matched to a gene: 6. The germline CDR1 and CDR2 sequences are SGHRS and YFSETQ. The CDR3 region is CASSWRTGAHTEAFF. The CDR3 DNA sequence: TGCGCCAGCAGCTGGAGGACAGGGGCCCACACTGAAGCTTTCTTT.

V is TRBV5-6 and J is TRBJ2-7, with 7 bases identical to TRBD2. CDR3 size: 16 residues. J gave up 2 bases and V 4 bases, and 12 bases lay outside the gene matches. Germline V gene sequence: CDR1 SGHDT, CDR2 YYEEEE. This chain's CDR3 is CASSRGPGGEAYEQYF. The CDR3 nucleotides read TGTGCCAGCAGCAGGGGACCGGGGGGAGAGGCCTACGAGCAGTACTTC.

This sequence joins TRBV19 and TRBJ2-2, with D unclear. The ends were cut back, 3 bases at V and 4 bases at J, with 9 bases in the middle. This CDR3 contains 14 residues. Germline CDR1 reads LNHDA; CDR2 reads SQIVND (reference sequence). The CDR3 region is CASSMGQLTGELFF. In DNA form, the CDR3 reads TGTGCCAGTAGTATGGGCCAGCTCACCGGGGAGCTGTTTTTT. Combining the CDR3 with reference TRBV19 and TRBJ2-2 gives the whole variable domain DGGITQSPKYLFRKEGQNVTLSCEQNLNHDAMYWYRQDPGQGLRLIYYSQIVNDFQKGDIAEGYSVSREKKESFPLTVTSAQKNPTAFYLCASSMGQLTGELFFGEGSRLTVL.

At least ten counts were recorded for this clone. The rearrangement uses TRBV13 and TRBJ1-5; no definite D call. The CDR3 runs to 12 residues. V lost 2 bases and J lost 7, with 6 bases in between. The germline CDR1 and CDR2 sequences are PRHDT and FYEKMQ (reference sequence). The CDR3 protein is CASSLSGQPQHF. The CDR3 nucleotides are TGTGCCAGCAGCTTAAGCGGGCAGCCCCAGCATTTT.

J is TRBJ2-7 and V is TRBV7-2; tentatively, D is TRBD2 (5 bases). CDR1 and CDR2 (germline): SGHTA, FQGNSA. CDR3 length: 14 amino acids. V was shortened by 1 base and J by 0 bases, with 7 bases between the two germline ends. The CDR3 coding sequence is TGTGCCAGCAGCTTAGTAGGGAGCTCCTACGAGCAGTACTTC. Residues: CASSLVGSSYEQYF.

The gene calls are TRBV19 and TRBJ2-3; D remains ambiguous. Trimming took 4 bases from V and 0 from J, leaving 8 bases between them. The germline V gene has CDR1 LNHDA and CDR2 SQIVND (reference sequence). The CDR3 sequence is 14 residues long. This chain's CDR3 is CASSSSTSTDTQYF. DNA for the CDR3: TGTGCCAGTAGTAGCTCTACTAGCACAGATACGCAGTATTTT.

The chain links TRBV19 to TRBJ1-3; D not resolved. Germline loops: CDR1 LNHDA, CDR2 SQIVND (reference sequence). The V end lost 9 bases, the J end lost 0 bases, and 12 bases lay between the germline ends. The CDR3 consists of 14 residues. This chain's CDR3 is CASKSLDSGNTIYF. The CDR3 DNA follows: TGTGCCAGCAAGAGTTTAGACTCTGGAAACACCATATATTTT.

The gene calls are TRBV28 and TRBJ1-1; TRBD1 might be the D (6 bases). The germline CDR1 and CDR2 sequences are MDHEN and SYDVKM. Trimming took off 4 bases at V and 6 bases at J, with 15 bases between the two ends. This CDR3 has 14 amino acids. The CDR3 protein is CASSWGPRGPEAFF. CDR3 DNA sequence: TGTGCCAGCAGTTGGGGCCCCAGGGGCCCTGAAGCTTTCTTT.

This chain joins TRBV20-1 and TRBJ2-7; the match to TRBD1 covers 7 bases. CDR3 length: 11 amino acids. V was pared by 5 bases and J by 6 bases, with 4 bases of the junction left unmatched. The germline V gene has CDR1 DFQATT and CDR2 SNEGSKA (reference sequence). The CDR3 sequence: CSARGQFEQYF. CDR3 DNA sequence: TGCAGTGCTCGGGGACAGTTCGAGCAGTACTTC.

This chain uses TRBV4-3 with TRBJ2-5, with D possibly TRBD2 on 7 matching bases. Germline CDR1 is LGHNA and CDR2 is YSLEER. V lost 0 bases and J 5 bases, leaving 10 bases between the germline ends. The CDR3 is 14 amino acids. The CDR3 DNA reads TGCGCCAGCAGCCAAGATCGGGGGGCCGAGACCCAGTACTTC. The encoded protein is CASSQDRGAETQYF.

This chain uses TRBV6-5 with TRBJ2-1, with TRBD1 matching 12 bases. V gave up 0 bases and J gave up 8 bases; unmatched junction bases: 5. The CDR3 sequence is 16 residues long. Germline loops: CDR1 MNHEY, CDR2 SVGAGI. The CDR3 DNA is TGTGCCAGCAGTTACTCGGGACAGGGGGCTCGGGATGAGCAGTTCTTC. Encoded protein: CASSYSGQGARDEQFF.

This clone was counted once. CDR3 sequence: CASSVGLAGVTGELFF. As DNA, the CDR3 is TGTGCCAGCAGCGTCGGACTAGCGGGGGTAACCGGGGAGCTGTTTTTT. V gene TRBV9 combines with J gene TRBJ2-2, with 13 positions matching TRBD2. Trimming cost V 2 bases and J 5 bases; bases outside gene matches: 3. The CDR3 loop spans 16 amino acids. Germline-derived CDR1 and CDR2 are SGDLS and YYNGEE.

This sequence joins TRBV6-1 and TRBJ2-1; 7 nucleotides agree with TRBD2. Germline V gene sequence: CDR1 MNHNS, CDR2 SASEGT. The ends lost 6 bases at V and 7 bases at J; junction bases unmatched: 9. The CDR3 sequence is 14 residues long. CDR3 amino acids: CASSKKWEGNEQFF. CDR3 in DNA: TGTGCCAGCAGCAAAAAGTGGGAGGGGAATGAGCAGTTCTTC.

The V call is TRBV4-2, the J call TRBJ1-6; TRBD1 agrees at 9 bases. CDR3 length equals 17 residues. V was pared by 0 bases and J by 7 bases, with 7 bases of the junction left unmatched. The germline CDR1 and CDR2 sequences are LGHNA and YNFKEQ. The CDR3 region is CASSQERGQGNNSPLHF. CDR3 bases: TGTGCCAGCAGCCAAGAAAGGGGACAGGGTAACAATTCACCCCTCCACTTT.

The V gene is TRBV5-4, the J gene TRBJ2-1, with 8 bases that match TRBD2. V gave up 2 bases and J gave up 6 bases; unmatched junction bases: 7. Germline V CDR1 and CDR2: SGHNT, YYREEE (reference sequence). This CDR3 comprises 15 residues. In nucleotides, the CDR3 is TGTGCCAGCAGCTTAATGATAGCGGGAACCAATGAGCAGTTCTTC. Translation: CASSLMIAGTNEQFF.